These T cell receptor beta chains were read from a single sample in a study of T-cell memory formation after mild COVID-19. TCRdb redid the calling of the 5' RACE reads with MiXCR, one entry per CDR3 protein. The sample gives 400,000 to 500,000 distinct CDR3 sequences, under 20% of which show up once; about a fifth is in the top ten. Sequencing used PBMCs or a T cell subset sorted from them (not recorded which). The origin of the receptors is a man younger than 30 who had mild COVID-19 (a few samples of this study predate the infection). Cell type and time point are not known. Each CDR3 is given with its conserved first and last residue. Each record gives: J gene, D gene, clone size, V gene, CDR3 DNA, CDR3 protein. The D gene is left open where the match is weak. Size values are once, few and many counts, or a class for expanded clones, and some rows have none.

J: TRBJ2-5
D: TRBD1
size: many
V: TRBV5-1
DNA: TGCGCCAGCAGCTTGACAGGGGAAGAGACCCAGTACTTC
CDR3: CASSLTGEETQYF

J: TRBJ1-3
D: .
size: few
V: TRBV15
DNA: TGTGCCACCAGCAGAGTTGCCTCTGGAAACACCATATATTTT
CDR3: CATSRVASGNTIYF

J: TRBJ2-5
D: TRBD2
size: .
V: TRBV14
DNA: TGTGCCAGCAGCCCCTGGGGGGGGATTCAAGAGACCCAGTACTTC
CDR3: CASSPWGGIQETQYF

J: TRBJ2-3
D: .
size: many
V: TRBV9
DNA: TGTGCCAGCAGCCCCACCGGGGCGATCACAGATACGCAGTATTTT
CDR3: CASSPTGAITDTQYF

J: TRBJ2-2
D: .
size: once
V: TRBV20-1
DNA: TGCAGTGCTCCCGCGGAGGGTGGGTGGAACACCGGGGAGCTGTTTTTT
CDR3: CSAPAEGGWNTGELFF

J: TRBJ1-5
D: .
size: .
V: TRBV6-2/TRBV6-3
DNA: TGTGCCAGCAGGACCGAATGGAGGAATCAGCCCCAGCATTTT
CDR3: CASRTEWRNQPQHF

J: TRBJ2-3
D: TRBD2
size: many
V: TRBV5-1
DNA: TGCGCCACCTCTAGCGGTTACACAGATACGCAGTATTTT
CDR3: CATSSGYTDTQYF

J: TRBJ2-1
D: TRBD1
size: .
V: TRBV10-3
DNA: TGTGCCACAGGGGACAGGGGGACAGACAATGAGCAGTTCTTC
CDR3: CATGDRGTDNEQFF

J: TRBJ2-3
D: TRBD2
size: few
V: TRBV6-2/TRBV6-3
DNA: TGTGCCAGCAGTTCCTCCCGCTTAGTAGCGGGGAGAATCACAGATACGCAGTATTTT
CDR3: CASSSSRLVAGRITDTQYF

J: TRBJ2-6
D: .
size: .
V: TRBV5-1
DNA: TGCGCCAGCAGCTTGTCCAGGGCTGGGGCCAACGTCCTGACTTTC
CDR3: CASSLSRAGANVLTF

J: TRBJ1-6
D: TRBD1
size: .
V: TRBV20-1
DNA: TGCAGTGCATCCGGGACAGGGACAAGCTCCTATAATTCACCCCTCCACTTT
CDR3: CSASGTGTSSYNSPLHF

J: TRBJ2-3
D: TRBD2
size: .
V: TRBV7-2
DNA: TGTGCCAGCAGCTTAGCGGGGACTAGCGGGTCCAGCACAGATACGCAGTATTTT
CDR3: CASSLAGTSGSSTDTQYF

J: TRBJ1-5
D: .
size: .
V: TRBV18
DNA: TGTGCCAGCTCACCACCGAATGGGGGCGATCAGCCCCAGCATTTT
CDR3: CASSPPNGGDQPQHF

J: TRBJ2-2
D: .
size: few
V: TRBV7-2
DNA: TGTGCCAGCAGCTTAGAAGTTTTGGGCGGGGAGCTGTTTTTT
CDR3: CASSLEVLGGELFF

J: TRBJ1-3
D: .
size: many
V: TRBV7-9
DNA: TGTGCCAGCAGCTTTCCGAGGGGACGGGGAAACACCATATATTTT
CDR3: CASSFPRGRGNTIYF

J: TRBJ2-7
D: .
size: .
V: TRBV12-3/TRBV12-4
DNA: TGTGCCAGCAGTTTAAGCAGGGTAGGGGAGCAGTACTTC
CDR3: CASSLSRVGEQYF

J: TRBJ1-1
D: .
size: .
V: TRBV5-1
DNA: TGCGCCAGCAGCTTGGCCGGGTCGAGCTCTGAAGCTTTCTTT
CDR3: CASSLAGSSSEAFF

J: TRBJ1-1
D: TRBD1
size: .
V: TRBV14
DNA: TGTGCCAGCAGCCAAGAAACGGGACAGGGAGCCTGGTCAGCTTTCTTT
CDR3: CASSQETGQGAWSAFF

J: TRBJ1-1
D: TRBD1
size: many
V: TRBV5-1
DNA: TGCGCCAGCAGCTTGACAGGGCAGGGGGTCACTGAAGCTTTCTTT
CDR3: CASSLTGQGVTEAFF

J: TRBJ1-1
D: .
size: few
V: TRBV3-1
DNA: TGTGCCAGCAGCCAAGGAGTTCGAAGCGGCACTGAAGCTTTCTTT
CDR3: CASSQGVRSGTEAFF

J: TRBJ2-3
D: .
size: few
V: TRBV7-9
DNA: TGTGCCAGCAGCGGGGAAGCAGATACGCAGTATTTT
CDR3: CASSGEADTQYF

J: TRBJ2-7
D: .
size: many
V: TRBV20-1
DNA: TGCAGTGCTAGAGGAGGCGCAGGTGGCACCGAGCAGTACTTC
CDR3: CSARGGAGGTEQYF

J: TRBJ2-7
D: TRBD1
size: .
V: TRBV6-1
DNA: TGTGCCAGCAGTGAAGAAGCCCGGACAGGGGGCCACGAGCAGTACTTC
CDR3: CASSEEARTGGHEQYF

J: TRBJ1-4
D: .
size: few
V: TRBV6-5
DNA: TGTGCCAGCAGTTACTCGAGTTGGGACGATGAAAAACTGTTTTTT
CDR3: CASSYSSWDDEKLFF

J: TRBJ1-4
D: .
size: few
V: TRBV7-9
DNA: TGTGCCAGCAGCTTCGGACGGACCTTTTCAACTAATGAAAAACTGTTTTTT
CDR3: CASSFGRTFSTNEKLFF

J: TRBJ1-5
D: .
size: .
V: TRBV12-3/TRBV12-4
DNA: TGTGCCAGCAGTTTATCCGGGTGGTCTGGGTATAGCAATCAGCCCCAGCATTTT
CDR3: CASSLSGWSGYSNQPQHF

J: TRBJ2-2
D: TRBD1
size: few
V: TRBV7-2
DNA: TGTGCCAGCAGCTATACTACAGGGGGCCGCGGGGAGCTGTTTTTT
CDR3: CASSYTTGGRGELFF

J: TRBJ2-1
D: .
size: .
V: TRBV4-3
DNA: TGCGCCAGCAGCCAAGTTCGTAAAGGGTTCGGCAATGAGCAGTTCTTC
CDR3: CASSQVRKGFGNEQFF

J: TRBJ2-5
D: TRBD2
size: few
V: TRBV4-3
DNA: TGCGCCAGCAGCCAAGTACTAGCGGCCCAAGAGACCCAGTACTTC
CDR3: CASSQVLAAQETQYF

J: TRBJ2-7
D: TRBD2
size: many
V: TRBV2
DNA: TGTGCCAGCAGGGCTTCTAGCGGGGGCTACGAGCAGTACTTC
CDR3: CASRASSGGYEQYF

J: TRBJ1-6
D: .
size: many
V: TRBV3-1
DNA: TGTGCCAGCAGCCAAGGGACAGACTATAATTCACCCCTCCACTTT
CDR3: CASSQGTDYNSPLHF

J: TRBJ1-2
D: .
size: few
V: TRBV2
DNA: TGTGCCAGCAGTGAATCTTATGGCTACACCTTC
CDR3: CASSESYGYTF

J: TRBJ2-3
D: .
size: .
V: TRBV12-3/TRBV12-4
DNA: TGTGCCAGCAGCCTACAACGAAACACAGATACGCAGTATTTT
CDR3: CASSLQRNTDTQYF

J: TRBJ2-1
D: TRBD1
size: few
V: TRBV20-1
DNA: TGCAGTGCGAGGGACAGGGTGGGCCACAATGAGCAGTTCTTC
CDR3: CSARDRVGHNEQFF

J: TRBJ1-1
D: .
size: .
V: TRBV7-6
DNA: TGTGCCAGCAGCTTAGGCCCCCAGGGGAACACTGAAGCTTTCTTT
CDR3: CASSLGPQGNTEAFF

J: TRBJ2-3
D: TRBD1
size: few
V: TRBV20-1
DNA: TGCAGTGCTAGGACAGGGTTTGGGGATACGCAGTATTTT
CDR3: CSARTGFGDTQYF

J: TRBJ2-5
D: TRBD2
size: few
V: TRBV20-1
DNA: TGCAGTGCTAGAGATCCTAGCGGGGTTGGGGAGACCCAGTACTTC
CDR3: CSARDPSGVGETQYF

J: TRBJ1-1
D: .
size: few
V: TRBV20-1
DNA: TGCAGTGCTAGAGGCGGCGGGGTGTGGGCCACTGAAGCTTTCTTT
CDR3: CSARGGGVWATEAFF

J: TRBJ1-6
D: .
size: .
V: TRBV18
DNA: TGTGCCAGCTCACCACCGGGGGGCAGGGGAGGTTCACCCCTCCACTTT
CDR3: CASSPPGGRGGSPLHF

J: TRBJ1-4
D: .
size: few
V: TRBV3-1
DNA: TGTGCCAGCAGCCCAGCGAGGCCGGGGGAAAAACTGTTTTTT
CDR3: CASSPARPGEKLFF

J: TRBJ2-1
D: .
size: few
V: TRBV12-3/TRBV12-4
DNA: TGTGCCAGCAGTTTTAGGGGACTGGAGCAGTTCTTC
CDR3: CASSFRGLEQFF

J: TRBJ1-1
D: TRBD1
size: few
V: TRBV19
DNA: TGTGCCAGTAGGAGGACAGGGGTTCCTGAAGCTTTCTTT
CDR3: CASRRTGVPEAFF

J: TRBJ2-5
D: .
size: .
V: TRBV5-1
DNA: TGCGCCAGCAGCGCCGAGGTTAGTTCCGAGACCCAGTACTTC
CDR3: CASSAEVSSETQYF

J: TRBJ2-7
D: .
size: .
V: TRBV6-2/TRBV6-3
DNA: TGTGCCAGCAGGTCCGCTGGTTGGCACGAGCAGTACTTC
CDR3: CASRSAGWHEQYF

J: TRBJ2-3
D: .
size: many
V: TRBV29-1
DNA: TGCAGCGTTAGGTGGGACACAGATACGCAGTATTTT
CDR3: CSVRWDTDTQYF

J: TRBJ2-3
D: TRBD2
size: few
V: TRBV18
DNA: TGTGCCAGCTCACCGGGACTAAACACAGATACGCAGTATTTT
CDR3: CASSPGLNTDTQYF

J: TRBJ2-2
D: TRBD1
size: .
V: TRBV12-3/TRBV12-4
DNA: TGTGCCAGCAGTTTCATATGGACAGGGGACGGGGAGCTGTTTTTT
CDR3: CASSFIWTGDGELFF

J: TRBJ2-2
D: .
size: .
V: TRBV12-3/TRBV12-4
DNA: TGTGCCAGCACCAACCTGTTCCTGGCCGGGGAGCTGTTTTTT
CDR3: CASTNLFLAGELFF

J: TRBJ2-7
D: .
size: few
V: TRBV27
DNA: TGTGCCAGCAGTTTACAGGCAGGGGTCTCCTACGAGCAGTACTTC
CDR3: CASSLQAGVSYEQYF